The rows below give T cell receptor beta chains drawn from one sample of a study of T cell repertoires in cytomegalovirus infection. No antigen is known for these receptors. Each CDR3 protein is one row after TCRdb ran MiXCR on the reads. The table has approximately 590,000 distinct CDR3 sequences, about 40% seen once. Source: cultured PBMCs, taken from culture after CMV antigen stimulation. These receptors were taken from a human donor in good health (CMV status not recorded). Some clones in this sample may be carry-over from other donors' samples. CDR3s include the opening cysteine and the closing phenylalanine or tryptophan. The D gene is left open where the match is weak. Size is omitted from some rows. Given values are once, few, many or a class for expanded clones.

j_call clone_size d_call v_call cdr3_nt cdr3_aa
TRBJ2-5 . TRBD2 TRBV7-6 TGTGCCAGCAGCCCCCGATACGATAGAGCGGGACTGATGCAAGAGACCCAGTACTTC CASSPRYDRAGLMQETQYF
TRBJ2-3 . TRBD2 TRBV12-3/TRBV12-4 TGTGCCAGCAGTGTCATTTTACTAGCGGGTCTCACAGATACGCAGTATTTT CASSVILLAGLTDTQYF
TRBJ1-1 . . TRBV11-2 TGTGCCAGCAGCTTGGGCTGGGTTGGTGAAGCTTTCTTT CASSLGWVGEAFF
TRBJ2-6 . TRBD2 TRBV12-5 TGTGCTAGTGGTTTGAAACTAGCGGGAAGAGGGGCCAACGTCCTGACTTTC CASGLKLAGRGANVLTF
TRBJ2-5 . . TRBV7-9 TGTGCCAGCAGCTTATGGCCAGTCGCCGAAGAGACCCAGTACTTC CASSLWPVAEETQYF
TRBJ2-2 . . TRBV6-2/TRBV6-3 TGTGCCAGCAGTTACTCGACCACCGGGGAGCTGTTTTTT CASSYSTTGELFF
TRBJ2-1 . . TRBV6-6 TGTGCCAGCAGTTACACCGAGGGCAATGAGCAGTTCTTC CASSYTEGNEQFF
TRBJ2-7 . . TRBV7-2 TGTGCCAGCAGCTTCTCCCGCCCTGGGGAGCAGTACTTC CASSFSRPGEQYF
TRBJ1-3 . TRBD1 TRBV10-2 TGCGCCAGCAGCCCCGCAGGGGGCGGGCGGAACACCATATATTTT CASSPAGGGRNTIYF
TRBJ1-2 . . TRBV12-3/TRBV12-4 TGTGCCAGCAGTCCTAACAGGGCAGCTAACTATGGCTACACCTTC CASSPNRAANYGYTF
TRBJ2-2 . TRBD2 TRBV2 TGTGCCAGCAGAGCGGGGGGGCCCGGGGAGCTGTTTTTT CASRAGGPGELFF
TRBJ2-7 few . TRBV7-8 TGTGCCAGCAGCTTATACCGCAGGGGAAATCTCTACGAGCAGTACTTC CASSLYRRGNLYEQYF
TRBJ2-7 . . TRBV7-4 TGTGCCAGCAGCTCCCCAGAGGGGCCCTCCTACGAGCAGTACTTC CASSSPEGPSYEQYF
TRBJ1-1 few . TRBV7-2 TGTGCCAGCAGCTTATTACCGTTTGTCGGGGGGCCGGACACTGAAGCTTTCTTT CASSLLPFVGGPDTEAFF
TRBJ2-3 . . TRBV7-2 TGTGCCAGCAGCTTCCCCCTAGCCCGCACAGATACGCAGTATTTT CASSFPLARTDTQYF
TRBJ1-5 . . TRBV7-8 TGTGCCAGCAGCTTAGCGGGCAGTGACGGTCAGCCCCAGCATTTT CASSLAGSDGQPQHF
TRBJ2-1 few TRBD1 TRBV28 TGTGCCAGCAGTCGACAGGGGTATTTGGACAATGAGCAGTTCTTC CASSRQGYLDNEQFF
TRBJ1-5 . TRBD1 TRBV18 TGTGCCAGCTCACCTGGGACAGGGGAAATTATTCAGCCCCAGCATTTT CASSPGTGEIIQPQHF
TRBJ2-3 . . TRBV20-1 TGCAGTGCTAGAGCAGGGAGAGGCACAGATACGCAGTATTTT CSARAGRGTDTQYF
TRBJ2-3 many TRBD1 TRBV7-2 TGTGCCAGCAGTACCGACAGGGCGAGCACAGATACGCAGTATTTT CASSTDRASTDTQYF
TRBJ1-6 few TRBD1 TRBV4-2 TGTGCCAGCAGCCAAGTCGGGGACAGCTATTCACCCCTCCACTTT CASSQVGDSYSPLHF
TRBJ2-7 . TRBD2 TRBV6-6 TGTGCCAGCAGCAGCCCCGGGACTAGCGGGAGGAAGGACTTC CASSSPGTSGRKDF
TRBJ2-3 once . TRBV19 TGTGCCAGTAGAGCCCAGGGGGGGCCAGCCGATATTAAGCAGTATTTT CASRAQGGPADIKQYF
TRBJ2-7 once TRBD1 TRBV7-6 TGTGCCAGCAGCTTAGTTAGTGGGACAGGCGACGAGCAGTACTTC CASSLVSGTGDEQYF
TRBJ2-7 few . TRBV7-2 TGTGCCAGCAGCTTATTCAACAGCTACTACGAGCAGTACTTC CASSLFNSYYEQYF
TRBJ1-4 . TRBD1 TRBV6-8 TGTGCCAGCAGTGGAACCCCCGGGACAGGTGAAAAACTGTTTTTT CASSGTPGTGEKLFF
TRBJ2-3 . . TRBV2 TGTGCCAGCAGTGATGTGGCGGCAGATACGCAGTATTTT CASSDVAADTQYF
TRBJ1-3 . . TRBV7-2 TGTGCCAGCAGCCCCAGGACATCATTGGGAAACACCATATATTTT CASSPRTSLGNTIYF
TRBJ2-3 . . TRBV7-2 TGTGCCAGCAGCTTGGGTGTAGGAGACACGGATACGCAGTATTTT CASSLGVGDTDTQYF
TRBJ2-2 . TRBD1 TRBV29-1 TGCAGCGGGGGACAGGGGTACACCGGGGAGCTGTTTTTT CSGGQGYTGELFF
TRBJ2-3 few . TRBV4-1 TGCGCCAGCAGCCAAGAGGGAGGTGTCACAGATACGCAGTATTTT CASSQEGGVTDTQYF
TRBJ2-3 . . TRBV5-1 TGCGCCAGCAGCTTGGGCGTGGGGCAGGGCACAGATACGCAGTATTTT CASSLGVGQGTDTQYF
TRBJ2-1 . TRBD2 TRBV3-1 TGTGCCAGCAGCCAAGGGGTAGCGGGGTACAATGAGCAGTTCTTC CASSQGVAGYNEQFF
TRBJ2-2 few . TRBV6-8 TGTGCCAGCAAGGGGGATTACACCGGGGAGCTGTTTTTT CASKGDYTGELFF
TRBJ1-1 many . TRBV7-2 TGTGCCAGCAGCTTAACTCCGGTCACAGGGAGATGGGTCACTGAAGCTTTCTTT CASSLTPVTGRWVTEAFF
TRBJ2-7 few . TRBV12-3/TRBV12-4 TGTGCCAGCAGTTCCCACGGGCCCGGCTACGAGCAGTACTTC CASSSHGPGYEQYF
TRBJ2-7 . . TRBV28 TGTGCCTGCCTGGGGGACAAATCATACGAGCAGTACTTC CACLGDKSYEQYF
TRBJ1-3 . TRBD1 TRBV6-2/TRBV6-3 TGTGCCAGCAGCTTTACAGGGGCGACTGGAAACACCATATATTTT CASSFTGATGNTIYF
TRBJ2-7 few . TRBV10-3 TGTGCCATCAGTGATAGGAACTACGAGCAGTACTTC CAISDRNYEQYF
TRBJ1-2 . . TRBV5-8 TGTGCCAGCAGCCCTAGGGACACCATCTATGGCTACACCTTC CASSPRDTIYGYTF
TRBJ1-4 . . TRBV7-9 TGTGCCAGCACCCGCCGGGACTTTGAAAAACTGTTTTTT CASTRRDFEKLFF
TRBJ2-4 . . TRBV7-8 TGTGCCAGCAGCCACCGGTCGCTAGCCAAAAACATTCAGTACTTC CASSHRSLAKNIQYF
TRBJ1-1 few . TRBV2 TGTGCCAGTGGCGGATGGGCGAGGGGCACTGAAGCTTTCTTT CASGGWARGTEAFF
TRBJ1-4 . . TRBV20-1 TGCAGTGCTAGGGGTTGGGGGGGAGATGGGGAAAAACTGTTTTTT CSARGWGGDGEKLFF
TRBJ2-1 . . TRBV5-4 TGTGCCAGCAGCTTGGCGGGACATTCGGCGGGACTTGAGCAGTTCTTC CASSLAGHSAGLEQFF
TRBJ1-1 few . TRBV6-1 TGTGCCAGCAGTATACACCTTGAAGCTTTCTTT CASSIHLEAFF
TRBJ1-4 . TRBD1 TRBV2 TGTGCCAGCAGTGTTCCCGGACAGGGGGCGAATCGGGCTACAACTAATGAAAAACTGTTTTTT CASSVPGQGANRATTNEKLFF
TRBJ1-5 . . TRBV12-3/TRBV12-4 TGTGCCAGCAGTTTGACAAGGGTTCTGCATTTT CASSLTRVLHF
TRBJ2-3 few . TRBV7-6 TGTGCCAGCAGCTTCGACTTAAGCACAGATACGCAGTATTTT CASSFDLSTDTQYF
TRBJ1-5 . . TRBV7-2 TGTGCCAGCAGCGCTGGTCCGGAAGGGACTCAGCCCCAGCATTTT CASSAGPEGTQPQHF
TRBJ1-5 . . TRBV5-5 TGTGCCAGCAGCTTGAATGATGCCACGTTTTCGCCCCAGCATTTT CASSLNDATFSPQHF
TRBJ1-1 . . TRBV6-2/TRBV6-3 TGTGCCAGCAGTTACTCGAGTGTGAACACTGAAGCTTTCTTT CASSYSSVNTEAFF
TRBJ1-2 . . TRBV7-2 TGTGCCAGCACCCCCTACGGGGATTATGGCTACACCTTC CASTPYGDYGYTF
TRBJ1-5 . . TRBV7-2 TGTGCCAGCAGCTTAGTTGGCCGGGATCAGCCCCAGCATTTT CASSLVGRDQPQHF
TRBJ1-5 . TRBD1 TRBV10-3 TGTGCCATCAGTGAAGGATGGACAGGGGGTAATCAGCCCCAGCATTTT CAISEGWTGGNQPQHF